This paragraph covers one TCR beta chain sequence. The data derive from a study of blood T cell repertoires in COVID-19. Turning to the study itself: T cells, B-cell-depleted T cells, or PBMCs supplied cDNA or gDNA.

Original processing notes: Amplification of reference gene primers provided the estimated nucleated cell counts. The assay was immunoSEQ multiplex PCR, and TCRdb's table has in-frame clones only and misses some. Clone size and the V and J calls come from that table; the DNA yielded D and trimming. This table has some 300,000 clones, around 88% appearing once. The germline V gene encodes CDR1 ENHRY and CDR2 SYGVKD. Trimming removed 5 bases from V and 0 bases from J; junction bases left unmatched: 10. This CDR3 region has 17 residues. The sequenced sample was peripheral blood. V gene TRBV10-3 combines with J gene TRBJ1-5; TRBD1 aligns across 7 bases. The sequence was collected from a woman under 40 who had recovered from COVID-19. The CDR3 loop is CAISIAGTDDSNQPQHF. The CDR3 bases are TGTGCCATCAGTATAGCCGGGACAGATGATAGCAATCAGCCCCAGCATTTT.